These 19 T cell receptor beta chains share one sample of origin, sequenced in a study of blood T cells in healthy people across ages (dated by TCRdb to between 2014 and 2016). Library preparation employed 5' RACE. Sequencing used an Illumina HiSeq 2500. A second PCR of about 6 to 11 cycles was performed with a sample-barcoded 5' primer and a J-beta primer mix. Through fastp at Q25 and MiXCR, TCRdb rebuilt clones from the public reads, retaining in-frame beta chains. For every CDR3 protein sequence, its rows merge into one entry that carries the most common genes and DNA. In this sample the table shows about 1.6 million distinct CDR3 sequences, 30% to 40% of which occur a single time. 10% to 12% of the sample goes to the ten largest clones. The sequenced sample was blood. These receptors came from a woman aged 25-40 years in good health.

About this clonotype itself: A read error may produce the germline difference seen at one junction end. The chain recombines TRBV15 with TRBJ1-1; maybe TRBD1 (5 bases). Germline V gene data show CDR1 as LNHNV and CDR2 as YYDKDF (reference sequence). CDR3 size: 12 residues. CDR3 sequence (DNA): TGTGCCACCAGGTCCCGCGGGGGAGAAGTTTTCTTT. It yields the protein CATRSRGGEVFF. The full variable domain, in which reference TRBV15 and TRBJ1-1 provide the parts outside the CDR3, is DAMVIQNPRYQVTQFGKPVTLSCSQTLNHNVMYWYQQKSSQAPKLLFHYYDKDFNNEADTPDNFQSRRPNTSFCFLDIRSPGLGDTAMYLCATRSRGGEVFFGQGTRLTVV.

This clonotype has more than one count but fewer than ten. This chain uses TRBV21-1 with TRBJ2-7; the D call in the table, TRBD1, was not verified against the DNA. TRBV21-1 is a pseudogene. The CDR3 extends over 19 amino acids. CDR3 sequence (DNA): TGTGCCAGCAGCAACCGGGACCCATATTTCCGCGGGGAAGCCTACGAGCAGTACTTC. Translating it yields CASSNRDPYFRGEAYEQYF.

CDR3 in DNA: TGCGCCAGCAACCCCTTTGGCGGAGGCAATCAGCCCCAGCATTTT. It is translated as CASNPFGGGNQPQHF. The chain recombines TRBV5-1 with TRBJ1-5; D gene ambiguous. From germline, CDR1 is SGHRS and CDR2 YFSETQ. V lost 6 bases to trimming and J lost 2 bases, with 15 bases between them. The CDR3 has 15 residues.

This clonotype has more than one count but fewer than ten. This rearrangement joins TRBV11-2 to TRBJ1-1, with 7 bases fitting TRBD1. This CDR3 spans 20 amino acids. CDR1 and CDR2 (germline): SGHAT, FQNNGV. V lost 1 base, J lost 1 base, and 18 bases stayed unmatched. The CDR3 DNA sequence: TGTGCCAGCAGCTTAGCGGGCCTCCGTAATACCGGGACAGAGAACACTGAAGCTTTCTTT. Translated, it gives CASSLAGLRNTGTENTEAFF.

In the case of this clonotype: A much bigger clone sits one base away, suggesting this may be a read error. The J gene is TRBJ2-5, the V gene TRBV12-3 or TRBV12-4, with 9 bases identical to TRBD2. The CDR3 totals 16 residues. Trimming cost V 7 bases and J 5 bases; bases outside gene matches: 14. CDR3 nucleotides: TGTGCCAGCAATTGGGGACTAGCAGGGGGACCGGAGACCCAGTACTTC. Its protein product is CASNWGLAGGPETQYF.

The CDR3 sequence is CASRAGQSNQPQHF. Here the CDR3 DNA reads TGTGCCAGCAGGGCCGGACAGAGCAATCAGCCCCAGCATTTT. The chain recombines TRBV12-3 or TRBV12-4 with TRBJ1-5; weak D call: TRBD1 (6 bases). The V gene lost 6 bases and the J gene lost 1 base, with 10 bases spanning the gap. The CDR3 consists of 14 residues.

V and J are TRBV27 and TRBJ1-1; D not resolved. V lost 6 bases, J lost 1 base, and 12 bases lay in between. The CDR3 sequence is 14 residues long. CDR1 and CDR2 from the germline V gene are MNHEY and SMNVEV (reference sequence). This CDR3 reads CASSPSPRNTEAFF. CDR3 nucleotide sequence: TGTGCCAGCAGCCCTAGTCCACGGAACACTGAAGCTTTCTTT.

The table lists this clonotype with a few counts. The V call is TRBV6-2 or TRBV6-3, the J call TRBJ1-2; TRBD1 aligns across 7 bases. Germline V lookup: CDR1 MNHEY, CDR2 SVGEGT. CDR3 length equals 15 residues. The V and J ends lost 2 bases and 4 bases, in that order; junction bases with no gene match: 7. The DNA of the CDR3 is TGTGCCAGCAGTTACCCGGGCCGGGACAGCTATGGCTACACCTTC. Translation gives CASSYPGRDSYGYTF.

This clonotype was seen a few times. This chain uses TRBV3-1 with TRBJ2-1, with D possibly being TRBD1 (6 bases). Germline V gives CDR1 LGHDT, CDR2 YNNKEL (reference sequence). The CDR3 consists of 11 residues. Trimming cost V 7 bases and J 7 bases, with 8 bases left between them. CDR3 nucleotide sequence: TGTGCCAGCAATACAGGGAATGAGCAGTTCTTC. Translation gives CASNTGNEQFF.

J is TRBJ2-3 and V is TRBV6-2 or TRBV6-3; D is ambiguous. Deletions cut 6 bases from V and 6 bases from J, with 16 bases between. There are 14 residues in the CDR3. Looked up from germline, CDR1 is MNHEY and CDR2 is SVGEGT. DNA for the CDR3: TGTGCCAGCAGCCTTAGCCGGATAGGCGATACGCAGTATTTT. This gives the protein CASSLSRIGDTQYF.

This clonotype was detected only a few times. The chain recombines TRBV24-1 with TRBJ2-1; 12 positions agree with TRBD2. J gave up 5 bases and V 2 bases, and 3 bases lay outside the gene matches. Germline lookup yields CDR1 KGHDR and CDR2 SFDVKD. The CDR3 has 16 amino acids. DNA for the CDR3: TGTGCCACCAGTGATTGGACTAGCGGGGATAACAATGAGCAGTTCTTC. The encoded protein is CATSDWTSGDNNEQFF.

The V and J genes are TRBV6-5 and TRBJ2-4; D might be TRBD1 (6 bases). The J call is doubtful: the DNA matches TRBJ2-7 better. This CDR3 has 12 amino acids. Germline V lookup: CDR1 MNHEY, CDR2 SVGAGI. CDR3 in amino acids: CASSYRGSEQYF. DNA for the CDR3: TGTGCCAGCAGTTACAGGGGGTCCGAGCAGTACTTC.

The chain links TRBV5-1 to TRBJ1-1, with no clear D. Trimming took 3 bases from V and 5 from J, leaving 23 bases between them. Germline V gene lookup returns CDR1 SGHRS and CDR2 YFSETQ. The CDR3 covers 17 residues. Written as DNA, the CDR3 is TGCGCCAGCAGCTCCAAACTAAGGACCGCTATTGGGACTGAAGCTTTCTTT. This translates into CASSSKLRTAIGTEAFF. Supplemented by reference TRBV5-1 and TRBJ1-1, the full variable domain reads KAGVTQTPRYLIKTRGQQVTLSCSPISGHRSVSWYQQTPGQGLQFLFEYFSETQRNKGNFPGRFSGRQFSNSRSEMNVSTLELGDSALYLCASSSKLRTAIGTEAFFGQGTRLTVV.

This clonotype was found many times. At one boundary the junction diverges from the germline segment, which might be a read error. V and J are TRBV5-1 and TRBJ2-7; 12 bases line up with TRBD2. Germline assignment: CDR1 SGHRS and CDR2 YFSETQ. This CDR3 has 15 residues. The CDR3 sequence is CASSPWTSGTYEQYF. DNA for the CDR3: TGTGCCAGCAGCCCGTGGACTAGCGGGACATACGAGCAGTACTTC.

This clonotype was detected many times. The J gene is TRBJ2-3, the V gene TRBV29-1; 7 nucleotides match TRBD1. V dropped 7 bases and J dropped 5; count of bases not matched to a gene: 6. This CDR3 has 12 residues. Per the germline V gene, CDR1 is SQVTM and CDR2 is ANQGSEA. The chain's CDR3 is CSARQGLDTQYF. DNA of the CDR3: TGCAGCGCTAGACAGGGATTAGATACGCAGTATTTT.

The sample holds a few counts of this clonotype. The gene calls are TRBV29-1 and TRBJ1-2; 9 bases align to TRBD1. Germline trimming cut 4 bases from V and 1 base from J; bases unmatched to any gene: 10. The CDR3 consists of 16 residues. Per germline, CDR1 SQVTM and CDR2 ANQGSEA. CDR3 nucleotide sequence: TGCAGCGTTGGGTTTGTGGGGACAGGGATTAACTATGGCTACACCTTC. Translating gives CSVGFVGTGINYGYTF.

This rearrangement joins TRBV6-1 to TRBJ1-5; D may be TRBD1 (5 bases). V was cut by 9 bases and J by 3 bases, with 12 bases left in between. From germline, CDR1 is MNHNS and CDR2 SASEGT. The CDR3 loop spans 13 amino acids. DNA for the CDR3: TGTGCCAGTATGGACAACGACAATCAGCCCCAGCATTTT. Its translation is CASMDNDNQPQHF.

In this sample, this clonotype turned up a few times. It may be a read error: a sequence one base away is much more abundant. The rearrangement uses TRBV29-1 and TRBJ2-3; the match to TRBD1 covers 7 bases. CDR1 and CDR2 (germline): SQVTM, ANQGSEA. This CDR3 comprises 16 residues. The V segment lost 2 bases and the J segment 4 bases; nucleotides outside the gene matches: 12. Written as DNA, the CDR3 is TGCAGCGTTGAATTTCGGGGACAGTACAGCGCAGATACGCAGTATTTT. Amino acid sequence: CSVEFRGQYSADTQYF.

The table lists this clonotype with many counts. The chain uses TRBV29-1 and TRBJ2-3; TRBD1 might be the D (5 bases). The germline V gene encodes CDR1 SQVTM and CDR2 ANQGSEA. This CDR3 has 13 amino acids. Trimming removed 6 bases from V and 2 bases from J, with 12 bases in between. In DNA, the CDR3 is TGCAGCGTGGGGCAGGTTTACACAGATACGCAGTATTTT. It specifies CSVGQVYTDTQYF.